The present entry profiles one T cell receptor (beta chain) with its context. Trimming left V 1 base short and J 2 bases short, with 7 bases between. CDR3 length: 14 residues. Germline V gene sequence: CDR1 MGHDK, CDR2 SYGVNS. The data belong to a study of OX40 agonist ivuxolimab in advanced cancers. Looking at the study overall: The patients' treatment was ivuxolimab, an agonistic anti-OX40 (CD134) antibody. Participants averaged approximately 60 years of age (range roughly 23 to 79) and were over 75% male. Three dose-escalation patients had partial responses: one with hepatocellular carcinoma and two with cutaneous melanoma.

Sequenced by immunoSEQ multiplex PCR; TCRdb stores in-frame clones only, minus some. The data hold some 50,000 clones, with approximately 91% observed a single time. The clonotype was recovered from an adult with an advanced solid tumor such as melanoma, head and neck, liver or kidney cancer. The chain combines TRBV25-1 with TRBJ2-3; D gene ambiguous. The sample was CD4+ or CD8+ T cells sorted from blood, taken in a trial of the OX40 agonist ivuxolimab. In DNA, the CDR3 is TGTGCCAGCAGTGAATTACGGGTCACAGATACGCAGTATTTT. Translation: CASSELRVTDTQYF.